This entry describes one T cell receptor beta chain. What it recognizes is unknown. Generated by immunoSEQ multiplex PCR, the TCRdb table keeps only in-frame clones and is missing some. The sample lists 99,000 or so clones, about 89% occurring once. This sample was included in a study of T cell responses to AZD1222 COVID-19 vaccine. General observations from the study: Scientists sampled the repertoires only once the peak T cell response had passed. Donors, mostly white British, included more females; clonal diversity was possibly underestimated.

This CDR3 region has 17 residues. V gave up 5 bases and J gave up 5 bases, with 24 bases separating them. The germline CDR1 and CDR2 sequences are MNHEY and SVGEGT. The rearrangement uses TRBV6-2 or TRBV6-3 and TRBJ2-5; D may match TRBD1 or TRBD2 (6 bases each). This sample comprised peripheral blood, obtained 28 days after the second dose of the MenACWY control vaccine. The sequence was obtained from an adult who received the MenACWY meningococcal vaccine as a control. CDR3 nucleotide sequence: TGTGCCAGCAGTACTTCTTCGGGATGGGGGGCCGAGGAGACCCAGTACTTC. Residues: CASSTSSGWGAEETQYF.